This T cell receptor (beta chain) is drawn from a study of cytomegalovirus exposure and HLA in healthy donors. In its sample, this clone was seen once. Its antigen is still unknown. The study, taken as a whole, reports: In a later analysis, V- and J-gene trimming of beta chains associated with a DCLRE1C missense variant, replicated independently. The study assumed roughly uniform donor sequencing depth for presence/absence analyses. In a later analysis, at a false discovery rate of 0.05, under 20,000 TCR beta sequences were associated with HLA alleles.

PCR used 60 Vbeta primers and 13 Jbeta primers. In the original workflow: In a later analysis, the count reached about 80 million unique TCR beta chains, with about 9.9 million shared. Data came from immunoSEQ multiplex PCR; TCRdb stores just in-frame clones and leaves some out. D and trimming were read from the DNA, whereas the V and J calls and clone size are those reported in that table. The table lists 150,000 to 200,000 clones, around 79% of them singletons. The source is a middle-aged woman in good health and CMV-seronegative. What was sequenced was PBMCs.

The CDR3 sequence is CASSSPRTGMNSSYEQYF. The CDR3 DNA reads TGTGCCAGCAGTTCCCCTAGGACAGGAATGAATAGTTCCTACGAGCAGTACTTC. The chain carries TRBV28 and TRBJ2-7; 7 bases match TRBD1. CDR1 is MDHEN, CDR2 SYDVKM, per germline. The trim removed 4 bases at V and 1 base at J, leaving 16 bases unmatched. CDR3 length equals 18 residues.